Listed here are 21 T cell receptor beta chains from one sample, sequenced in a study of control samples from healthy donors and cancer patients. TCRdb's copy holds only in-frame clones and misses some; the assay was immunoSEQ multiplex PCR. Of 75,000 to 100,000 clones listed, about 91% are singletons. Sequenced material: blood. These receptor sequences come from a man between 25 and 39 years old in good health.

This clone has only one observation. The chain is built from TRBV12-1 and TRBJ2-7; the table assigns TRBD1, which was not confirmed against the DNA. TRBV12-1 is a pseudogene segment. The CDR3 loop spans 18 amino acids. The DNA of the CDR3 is TGTGCCAGCAGCTTTAAAAACTACCGGGACAGGGGGCCTGGTGAGCAGTACTTC. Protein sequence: CASSFKNYRDRGPGEQYF.

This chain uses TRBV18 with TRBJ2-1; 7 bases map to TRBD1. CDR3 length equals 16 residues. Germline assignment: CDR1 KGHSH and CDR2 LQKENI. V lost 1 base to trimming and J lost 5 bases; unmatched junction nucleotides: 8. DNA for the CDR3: TGTGCCAGCTCACCACAGGGACAGAGTGGCAACAATGAGCAGTTCTTC. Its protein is CASSPQGQSGNNEQFF.

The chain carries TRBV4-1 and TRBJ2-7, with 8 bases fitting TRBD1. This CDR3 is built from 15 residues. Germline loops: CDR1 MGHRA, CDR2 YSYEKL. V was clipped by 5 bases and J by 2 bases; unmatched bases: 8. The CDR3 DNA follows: TGCGCCAGCAGCTGGGACAGGTCTTATGCCTACGAGCAGTACTTC. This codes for CASSWDRSYAYEQYF.

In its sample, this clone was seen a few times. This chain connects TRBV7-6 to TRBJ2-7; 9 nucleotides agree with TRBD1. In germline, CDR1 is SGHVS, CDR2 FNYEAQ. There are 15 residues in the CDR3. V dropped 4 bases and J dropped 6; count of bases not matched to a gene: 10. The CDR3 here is CASSSGTGNVGEQYF. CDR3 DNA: TGTGCCAGCAGCTCCGGGACAGGGAATGTCGGCGAGCAGTACTTC.

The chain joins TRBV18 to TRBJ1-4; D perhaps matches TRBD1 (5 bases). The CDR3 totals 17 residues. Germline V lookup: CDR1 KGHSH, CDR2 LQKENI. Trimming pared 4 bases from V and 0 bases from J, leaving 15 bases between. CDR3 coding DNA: TGTGCCAGCTCACTTTACGGGACGGGGGCAACTAATGAAAAACTGTTTTTT. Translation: CASSLYGTGATNEKLFF.

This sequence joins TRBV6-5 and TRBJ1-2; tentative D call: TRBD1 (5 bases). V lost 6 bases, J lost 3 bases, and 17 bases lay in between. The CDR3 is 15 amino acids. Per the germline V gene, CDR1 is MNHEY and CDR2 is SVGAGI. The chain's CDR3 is CASSSVGRNYYGYTF. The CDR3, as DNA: TGTGCCAGCAGCTCCGTGGGACGGAACTACTATGGCTACACCTTC.

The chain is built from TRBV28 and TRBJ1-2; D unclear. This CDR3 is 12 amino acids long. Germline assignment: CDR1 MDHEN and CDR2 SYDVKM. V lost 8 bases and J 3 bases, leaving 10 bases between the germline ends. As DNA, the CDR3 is TGTGCCAGCTCCCTCGTTGACTATGGCTACACCTTC. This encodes CASSLVDYGYTF.

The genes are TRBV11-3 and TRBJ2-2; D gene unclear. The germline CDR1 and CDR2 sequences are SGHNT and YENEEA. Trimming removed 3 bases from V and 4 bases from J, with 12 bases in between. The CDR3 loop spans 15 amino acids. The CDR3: CASSFSDSGTGELFF. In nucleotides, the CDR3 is TGTGCCAGCAGCTTCTCCGACTCCGGCACCGGGGAGCTGTTTTTT.

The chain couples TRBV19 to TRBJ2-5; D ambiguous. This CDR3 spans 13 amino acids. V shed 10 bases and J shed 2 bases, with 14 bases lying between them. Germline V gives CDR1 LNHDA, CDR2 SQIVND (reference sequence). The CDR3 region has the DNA TGTGCCACCTCCGGAACAGTACAAGAGACCCAGTACTTC. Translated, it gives CATSGTVQETQYF.

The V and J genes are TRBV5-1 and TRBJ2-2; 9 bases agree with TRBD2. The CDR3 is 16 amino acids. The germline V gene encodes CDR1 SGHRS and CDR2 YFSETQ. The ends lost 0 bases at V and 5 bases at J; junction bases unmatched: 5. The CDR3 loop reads CASSLVVSGGTGELFF. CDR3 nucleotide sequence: TGCGCCAGCAGCTTGGTTGTTAGCGGGGGAACCGGGGAGCTGTTTTTT.

The CDR3: CATRGGETQYF. In DNA form, the CDR3 reads TGTGCCACAAGGGGGGGGGAGACCCAGTACTTC. This chain connects TRBV6-6 to TRBJ2-5; maybe TRBD2 (7 bases). In germline, CDR1 is MNHNY, CDR2 SVGAGI (reference sequence). V lost 10 bases and J 5 bases, leaving 11 bases between the germline ends. The CDR3 sequence is 11 residues long.

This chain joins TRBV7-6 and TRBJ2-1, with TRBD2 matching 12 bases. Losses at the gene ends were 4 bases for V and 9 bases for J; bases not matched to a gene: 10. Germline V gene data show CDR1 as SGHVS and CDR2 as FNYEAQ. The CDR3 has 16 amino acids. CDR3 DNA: TGTGCCAGCAGCTCACAGCTAGCGGGAGGGCCGGGTGAGCAGTTCTTC. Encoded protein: CASSSQLAGGPGEQFF.

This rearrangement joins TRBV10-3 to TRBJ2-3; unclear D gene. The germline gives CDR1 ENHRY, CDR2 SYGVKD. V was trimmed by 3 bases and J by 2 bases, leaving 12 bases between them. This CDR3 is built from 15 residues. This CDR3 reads CAISDGVPDTDTQYF. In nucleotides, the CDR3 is TGTGCCATCAGTGATGGGGTACCCGACACAGATACGCAGTATTTT.

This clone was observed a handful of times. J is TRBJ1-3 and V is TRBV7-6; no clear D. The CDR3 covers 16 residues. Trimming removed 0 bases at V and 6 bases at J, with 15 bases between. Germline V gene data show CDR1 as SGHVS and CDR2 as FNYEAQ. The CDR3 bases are TGTGCCAGCAGCTTAGCGCGGTCTTCTGGGTTAAACACCATATATTTT. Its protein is CASSLARSSGLNTIYF.

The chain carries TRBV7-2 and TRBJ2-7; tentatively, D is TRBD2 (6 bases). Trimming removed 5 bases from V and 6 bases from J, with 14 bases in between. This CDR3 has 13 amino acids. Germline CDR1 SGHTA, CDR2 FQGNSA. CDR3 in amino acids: CASSTGVTGEQYF. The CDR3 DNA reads TGTGCCAGCAGCACGGGAGTCACTGGCGAGCAGTACTTC.

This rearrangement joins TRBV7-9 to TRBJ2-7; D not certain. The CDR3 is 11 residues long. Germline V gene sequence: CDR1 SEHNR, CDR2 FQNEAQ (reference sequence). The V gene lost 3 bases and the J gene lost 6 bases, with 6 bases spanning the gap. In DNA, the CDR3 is TGTGCCAGCAGCTTGGGCGTCGAGCAGTACTTC. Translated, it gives CASSLGVEQYF. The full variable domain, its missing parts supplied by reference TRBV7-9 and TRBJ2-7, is DTGVSQNPRHKITKRGQNVTFRCDPISEHNRLYWYRQTLGQGPEFLTYFQNEAQLEKSRLLSDRFSAERPKGSFSTLEIQRTEQGDSAMYLCASSLGVEQYFGPGTRLTVT.

CDR3 in DNA: TGTGCCAGCAGTTTACAGGATTACAATGAGCAGTTCTTC. Translating gives CASSLQDYNEQFF. The rearrangement uses TRBV2 and TRBJ2-1, with D perhaps TRBD1 (5 bases). The CDR3 contains 13 residues. V lost 5 bases to trimming and J lost 4 bases, with 9 bases between them. Germline lookup yields CDR1 SNHLY and CDR2 FYNNEI.

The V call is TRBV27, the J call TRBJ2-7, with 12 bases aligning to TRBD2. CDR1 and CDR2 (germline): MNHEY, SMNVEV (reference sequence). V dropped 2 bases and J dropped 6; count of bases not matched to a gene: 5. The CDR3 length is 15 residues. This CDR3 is CASSLNGLAGFEQYF. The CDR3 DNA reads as TGTGCCAGCAGTTTAAACGGACTAGCGGGATTCGAGCAGTACTTC.

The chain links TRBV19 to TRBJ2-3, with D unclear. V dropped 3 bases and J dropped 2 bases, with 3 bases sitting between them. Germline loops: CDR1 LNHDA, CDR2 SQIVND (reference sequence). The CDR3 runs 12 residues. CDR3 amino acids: CASSMITDTQYF. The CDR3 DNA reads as TGTGCCAGTAGTATGATCACAGATACGCAGTATTTT.

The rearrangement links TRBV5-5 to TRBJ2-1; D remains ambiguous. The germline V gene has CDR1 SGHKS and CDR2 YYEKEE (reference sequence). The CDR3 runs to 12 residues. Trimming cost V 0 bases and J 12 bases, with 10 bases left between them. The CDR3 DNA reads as TGTGCCAGCAGCTTGGGTAACAGTTGGCAGTTCTTC. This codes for CASSLGNSWQFF. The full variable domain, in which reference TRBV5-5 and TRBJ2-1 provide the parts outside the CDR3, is DAGVTQSPTHLIKTRGQQVTLRCSPISGHKSVSWYQQVLGQGPQFIFQYYEKEERGRGNFPDRFSARQFPNYSSELNVNALLLGDSALYLCASSLGNSWQFFGPGTRLTVL.

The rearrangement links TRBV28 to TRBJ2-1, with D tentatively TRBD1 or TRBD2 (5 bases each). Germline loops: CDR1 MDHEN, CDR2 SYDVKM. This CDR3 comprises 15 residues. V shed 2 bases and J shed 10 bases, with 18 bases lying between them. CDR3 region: CASSLTRTPLAEQFF. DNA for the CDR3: TGTGCCAGCAGTTTAACTAGGACACCCTTAGCGGAGCAGTTCTTC.